This passage covers 5 T cell receptor beta chains from one sample sequenced in a study of CD8 T cells in Susac syndrome. Random hexamers primed reverse transcription of 0.5 to 1 ug RNA. TCRdb re-derived calls from the immunoSEQ multiplex PCR reads in MiXCR, one entry per CDR3 protein. Of 150,000 to 200,000 distinct CDR3 sequences listed, approximately 95% are singletons. Sequencing was performed on CD4+ T cells from PBMCs. The receptor set was obtained from a human donor with multiple sclerosis.

This chain joins TRBV20-1 and TRBJ1-2; TRBD1 agrees at 8 bases. Germline V lookup: CDR1 DFQATT, CDR2 SNEGSKA (reference sequence). The CDR3 spans 13 residues. After removal of 3 bases from V and 3 bases from J, the junction contained 3 bases not matched to a gene. This CDR3 reads CSASRGPDYGYTF. The CDR3 nucleotides are TGCAGTGCTAGCAGGGGGCCCGACTATGGCTACACCTTC.

The chain is built from TRBV28 and TRBJ2-5; D is ambiguous. The CDR3 has 13 amino acids. The V and J ends lost 2 bases and 7 bases respectively, with 11 bases between them. The germline V gene encodes CDR1 MDHEN and CDR2 SYDVKM. The CDR3 coding sequence is TGTGCCAGCAGTTTAGAATTTGGTCGGACCCAGTACTTC. Translating it yields CASSLEFGRTQYF.

This chain uses TRBV27 with TRBJ2-2; 8 bases match TRBD1. There are 15 residues in the CDR3. Germline-derived CDR1 and CDR2 are MNHEY and SMNVEV (reference sequence). Unmatched junction bases numbered 9, after V lost 6 bases and J lost 6 bases. In nucleotides, the CDR3 is TGTGCCAGCAGGGCTCAGGGGGCTAGCCCCGGGGAGCTGTTTTTT. Translation: CASRAQGASPGELFF.

This chain links TRBV18 with TRBJ2-3; weak D call: TRBD1 (5 bases). Germline V CDR1 and CDR2: KGHSH, LQKENI. The V end was cut by 3 bases, the J end by 3 bases, with 10 bases between. The CDR3 sequence is 14 residues long. The CDR3 protein is CASSPGRQTDTQYF. CDR3 in DNA: TGTGCCAGCTCACCTGGAAGACAGACAGATACGCAGTATTTT.

V gene TRBV2 combines with J gene TRBJ2-7; tentative D call: TRBD2 (6 bases). Trimming pared 4 bases from V and 3 bases from J, leaving 13 bases between. Per the germline V gene, CDR1 is SNHLY and CDR2 is FYNNEI. The CDR3 loop spans 14 amino acids. This CDR3 reads CASSVGDWYYEQYF. The CDR3 DNA follows: TGTGCCAGCAGTGTTGGGGACTGGTACTACGAGCAGTACTTC.